This record looks at one TCR beta chain sequence and its context. Assay: immunoSEQ multiplex PCR; the TCRdb copy retains only in-frame clones and omits some. The sample includes 2 million to 3 million clones, roughly 93% seen only once; the top ten take approximately 0.36%. The sample originates from a study of shared clonotypes between healthy human individuals. CDR3 length: 16 residues. CDR1 and CDR2 (germline): PRHDT, FYEKMQ (reference sequence). Trimming removed 0 bases from V and 6 bases from J, with 14 bases in between. Input material: naive CD4+ T cells from PBMCs. Documented subset: CD45RA+ positively selected. The chain combines TRBV13 with TRBJ2-2; a weak D match, TRBD2 (6 bases). The sequence came from a man aged 18 to 29 in good health. Some clones in this sample may be carry-over from other donors' samples. In nucleotides, the CDR3 is TGTGCCAGCAGCTTAGGCCGGGACTCCGGTCCCGGGGAGCTGTTTTTT. Its translation is CASSLGRDSGPGELFF.